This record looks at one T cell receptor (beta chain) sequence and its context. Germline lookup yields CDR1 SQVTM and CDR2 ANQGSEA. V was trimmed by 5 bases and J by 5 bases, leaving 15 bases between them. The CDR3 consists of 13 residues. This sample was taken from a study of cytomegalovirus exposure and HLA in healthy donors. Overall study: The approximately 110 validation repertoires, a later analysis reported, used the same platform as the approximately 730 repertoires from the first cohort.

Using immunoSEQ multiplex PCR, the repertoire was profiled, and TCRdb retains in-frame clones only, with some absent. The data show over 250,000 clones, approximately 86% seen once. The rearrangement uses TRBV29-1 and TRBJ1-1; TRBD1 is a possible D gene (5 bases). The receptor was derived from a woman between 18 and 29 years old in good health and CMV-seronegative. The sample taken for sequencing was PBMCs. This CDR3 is CSVWGGEKTEAFF. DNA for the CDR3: TGCAGCGTTTGGGGGGGGGAAAAAACTGAAGCTTTCTTT. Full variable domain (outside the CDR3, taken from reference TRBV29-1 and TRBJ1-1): SAVISQKPSRDICQRGTSLTIQCQVDSQVTMMFWYRQQPGQSLTLIATANQGSEATYESGFVIDKFPISRPNLTFSTLTVSNMSPEDSSIYLCSVWGGEKTEAFFGQGTRLTVV.